This T cell receptor beta chain was profiled in a study of blood T cell repertoires in COVID-19. The wider study: Spain, Italy and the United States supplied samples that represented acute and convalescent COVID-19.

This clone was detected only once. Trimming removed 4 bases at V and 3 bases at J, with 15 bases between. From germline, CDR1 is KGHSH and CDR2 LQKENI. This CDR3 region has 15 residues. As originally analysed: It was from reference gene primer amplification that nucleated cell counts were estimated. Measured with immunoSEQ multiplex PCR; TCRdb has only the in-frame clones, and not every one. Clonal size and the V and J genes are those of that table, whereas D and trimming came from the DNA. In the table there are 23,000 or so clones, over 80% of which are singletons. The chain carries TRBV18 and TRBJ1-1; D is perhaps TRBD1 (6 bases). The sequenced sample consisted of peripheral blood. The source is a woman older than 75 with acute or convalescent COVID-19. The DNA of the CDR3 is TGTGCCAGCTCACTTTATAGCAACAGGGACACTGAAGCTTTCTTT. Translated, it gives CASSLYSNRDTEAFF.